This TCR beta chain was obtained from a study of blood T cell repertoires in COVID-19. Study-level information: Specimens from acute and convalescent COVID-19 originated in the United States, Italy and Spain.

The assay was immunoSEQ multiplex PCR, and TCRdb's table has in-frame clones only and misses some. The table includes over 110,000 clones, 65% to 85% detected once. The count of this clone is one. Trimming left V 0 bases short and J 5 bases short, with 5 bases between. Per the germline V gene, CDR1 is SGHAT and CDR2 is FQNNGV. The CDR3 spans 13 residues. Material for sequencing was peripheral blood. The TCR originated in a woman aged 55 to 70 with acute or convalescent COVID-19. The chain is built from TRBV11-2 and TRBJ2-1; no clear D. The CDR3 region has the DNA TGTGCCAGCAGCTTAGATAGAAACAATGAGCAGTTCTTC. Protein: CASSLDRNNEQFF.